The source of this TCR beta chain is a study of T-cell memory formation after mild COVID-19. CDR3 length equals 16 residues. Trimming stripped 3 bases from V and 6 bases from J, with 20 bases between. The authors produced TCR alpha and TCR beta cDNA libraries with sample barcodes and UMIs by 5'RACE using constant-segment primers. MiXCR, run by TCRdb on the 5' RACE reads, gives a single entry per CDR3 protein. The sample consists of 300,000 to 400,000 distinct CDR3 sequences, about a sixth of them appearing once. Study-wide results and caveats: Clones contracting over day 15 to 85 were CD4/CD8 balanced, with later expanders leaning CD4+.

A note on this clonotype: The antigen is unknown.

The sample comprised PBMCs or a T cell subset sorted from them (not recorded which). V gene TRBV12-3 or TRBV12-4 combines with J gene TRBJ1-1, with D tentatively TRBD1 (6 bases). The TCR was taken from a young man who had mild COVID-19 (a few samples of this study predate the infection). Cell type and time point are not known. The CDR3 bases are TGTGCCAGCAGTTTCCCGGGACACCTCACGAGCGCTGAAGCTTTCTTT. Protein product: CASSFPGHLTSAEAFF.